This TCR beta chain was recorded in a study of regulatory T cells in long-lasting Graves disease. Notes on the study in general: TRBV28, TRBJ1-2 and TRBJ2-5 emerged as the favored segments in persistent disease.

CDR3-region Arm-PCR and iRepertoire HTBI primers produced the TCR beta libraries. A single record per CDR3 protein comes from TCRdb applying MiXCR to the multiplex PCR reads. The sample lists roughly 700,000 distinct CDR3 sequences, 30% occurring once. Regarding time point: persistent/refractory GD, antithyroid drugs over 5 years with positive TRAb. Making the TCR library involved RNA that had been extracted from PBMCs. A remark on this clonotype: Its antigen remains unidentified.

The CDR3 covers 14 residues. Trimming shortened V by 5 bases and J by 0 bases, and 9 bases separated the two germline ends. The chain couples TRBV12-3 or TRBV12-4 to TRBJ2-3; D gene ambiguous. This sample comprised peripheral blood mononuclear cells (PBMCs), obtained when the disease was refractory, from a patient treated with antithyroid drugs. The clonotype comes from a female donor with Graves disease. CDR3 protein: CASSRSASTDTQYF. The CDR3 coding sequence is TGTGCCAGCAGTCGGAGCGCTAGCACAGATACGCAGTATTTT.